Listed below are T cell receptor beta chains from one sample, sequenced in a study of blood T cell repertoires in COVID-19. The table came from immunoSEQ multiplex PCR; TCRdb's copy has only in-frame clones and leaves some out. The sample holds some 140,000 clones, about 90% seen once. The sample was peripheral blood. The origin of the receptors is a man aged 50 to 59 with acute or convalescent COVID-19. The CDR3 runs from the conserved cysteine through the conserved F or W. D genes are given only for firm matches. Clone size is not always given. Where it is, it says once, few, many or a class for expanded clones.

clone size,J gene,CDR3 length,D gene,V gene,CDR3 DNA,CDR3 protein
NA,TRBJ2-1,15,NA,TRBV2,TGTGCCAGCAGTGAGGGGACTCCTTCCTACAATGAGCAGTTCTTC,CASSEGTPSYNEQFF
once,TRBJ2-2,15,TRBD2,TRBV27,TGTGCCAGCAGTGCTCCACTAGCGAGGTGGGGGGAGCTGTTTTTT,CASSAPLARWGELFF
NA,TRBJ2-1,11,NA,TRBV28,TGTGCCAGCAGTGCAACGGGTGAGCAGTTCTTC,CASSATGEQFF
NA,TRBJ2-7,17,NA,TRBV7-9,TGTGCCAGCAGCTCCCACCCCCGGGGGGCGATGACCTACGAGCAGTACTTC,CASSSHPRGAMTYEQYF
NA,TRBJ1-1,16,NA,TRBV5-8,TGTGCCAGCAGCTTGTTCCCCACACAGGGAGGGACTGAAGCTTTCTTT,CASSLFPTQGGTEAFF
once,TRBJ2-6,20,NA,TRBV4-2,TGTGCCAGCAGCCAGATGCCCCGGAACGGAGGCAGCTCTGGGGCCAACGTCCTGACTTTC,CASSQMPRNGGSSGANVLTF
NA,TRBJ1-2,15,NA,TRBV18,TGTGCCAGCTCACCGACGGCGGAGTGGTCCGTAGGCTACACCTTC,CASSPTAEWSVGYTF
NA,TRBJ2-7,14,NA,TRBV2,TGTGCCAGCAGTGAACTGGCCGTACGCTACGAGCAGTACTTC,CASSELAVRYEQYF
NA,TRBJ1-1,13,TRBD1,TRBV27,TGTGCCAGCAGTCTGACAGGGGGCACTGAAGCTTTCTTT,CASSLTGGTEAFF
NA,TRBJ1-2,16,NA,TRBV28,TGTGCCAGCAGTTTATTTCGTCACACCGCTAACTATGGCTACACCTTC,CASSLFRHTANYGYTF
NA,TRBJ1-1,13,NA,TRBV12-3/TRBV12-4,TGTGCCAGCAGCCGACAGGCTGACACTGAAGCTTTCTTT,CASSRQADTEAFF
NA,TRBJ2-1,17,TRBD2,TRBV28,TGTGCCAGCAGGGAGACTAGCGGGAGTATTCCCTACAATGAGCAGTTCTTC,CASRETSGSIPYNEQFF
NA,TRBJ2-3,13,NA,TRBV6-6,TGTGCCAGCAGTCCCCGGGCGGGAGATACGCAGTATTTT,CASSPRAGDTQYF
NA,TRBJ1-2,12,NA,TRBV5-8,TGTGCCAGCAGCCTTCGGAACTATGGCTACACCTTC,CASSLRNYGYTF
NA,TRBJ1-1,14,TRBD1,TRBV28,TGTGCCAGCAGTACAGGGGGCTTAAACACTGAAGCTTTCTTT,CASSTGGLNTEAFF
once,TRBJ1-6,14,TRBD1,TRBV30,TGTGCCAGCCAACAGGGGGCATCGGAGTCACCCCTCCACTTT,CASQQGASESPLHF
NA,TRBJ2-2,14,TRBD2,TRBV7-3,TGTGCCAGCAGACCAGCGGGACTTACCGGGGAGCTGTTTTTT,CASRPAGLTGELFF
NA,TRBJ1-3,17,NA,TRBV7-9,TGTGCCAGCAGCTTCTCCCACAGGGTAGACTCTGGAAACACCATATATTTT,CASSFSHRVDSGNTIYF
NA,TRBJ1-5,12,TRBD1,TRBV12-3/TRBV12-4,TGTGCCAGCAGTAGACAGGGACAGCCCCAGCATTTT,CASSRQGQPQHF
NA,TRBJ2-2,15,NA,TRBV27,TGTGCCAGCAGTTTATCCGATAGTCCTACCGGGGAGCTGTTTTTT,CASSLSDSPTGELFF
NA,TRBJ2-4,15,TRBD1,TRBV28,TGTGCCAGCAGTTTTCTCAGGGGGGCCAAAAACATTCAGTACTTC,CASSFLRGAKNIQYF
NA,TRBJ1-5,14,TRBD1,TRBV6-6,TGTGCCAGCAGCCTAACAGGGGGCAATCAGCCCCAGCATTTT,CASSLTGGNQPQHF
once,TRBJ1-3,16,NA,TRBV4-1,TGCGCCAGCAGCCAAGACCCCAGGGGCAGTGGAAACACCATATATTTT,CASSQDPRGSGNTIYF
NA,TRBJ2-5,14,TRBD2,TRBV18,TGTGCCAGCTCACCTACTAGCGGAGAAGAGACCCAGTACTTC,CASSPTSGEETQYF
NA,TRBJ1-2,13,NA,TRBV6-5,TGTGCCAGCAGACTTGACAGATCCTATGGCTACACCTTC,CASRLDRSYGYTF
NA,TRBJ1-5,17,NA,TRBV15,TGTGCCACCAGCAGAGCCGGCTTGGTGCAGGGTTTTCAGCCCCAGCATTTT,CATSRAGLVQGFQPQHF
NA,TRBJ2-3,18,TRBD2,TRBV7-3,TGTGCCAGCAGCCGACAATGGACTAGCGGGGGGGCCCCAGATACGCAGTATTTT,CASSRQWTSGGAPDTQYF
NA,TRBJ1-2,11,TRBD1,TRBV25-1,TGTGCCAGCAGTCGACAGGGCGGCTACACCTTC,CASSRQGGYTF